The 27 T cell receptor beta chains presented below share a single source sample, sequenced in a study of human T cells and chemical hapten exposure. TCRdb fed the RACE reads into MiXCR, producing one record per CDR3 protein. This table has around 99,000 distinct CDR3 sequences, under 15% appearing once. Documented time point: patch test 1, 2 weeks after DPC sensitization. Treatment specified: therapeutic diphenylcyclopropenone sensitization with weekly scalp DPC. The sample consisted of whole blood, taken in connection with sensitization to the hapten diphenylcyclopropenone (DPC). These receptors were obtained from a woman between 40 and 55 years old with alopecia areata. Some clones in this sample may be carry-over from other donors' samples.

The table lists this clonotype with many counts. The J gene is TRBJ2-5, the V gene TRBV28; 9 nucleotides agree with TRBD2. CDR1 is MDHEN and CDR2 is SYDVKM in the germline V gene. Germline trimming cut 1 base from V and 4 bases from J; bases unmatched to any gene: 7. CDR3 length equals 16 residues. The CDR3 DNA reads TGTGCCAGCAGTTTATTGGGCGGGAGGGCCGGAGAGACCCAGTACTTC. It specifies CASSLLGGRAGETQYF.

The chain combines TRBV6-2 or TRBV6-3 with TRBJ2-1, with D hard to call. CDR1 and CDR2 from the germline V gene are MNHEY and SVGEGT. This CDR3 is 18 amino acids long. V lost 7 bases to trimming and J lost 9 bases, with 31 bases between them. The CDR3 spells CASTYGPITFDGVAEQFF. CDR3 sequence (DNA): TGTGCCAGCACCTACGGCCCGATTACCTTTGATGGAGTGGCTGAGCAGTTCTTC.

The J gene is TRBJ2-3, the V gene TRBV6-2 or TRBV6-3; 7 positions match TRBD2. The CDR3 sequence is 16 residues long. Germline V gives CDR1 MNHEY, CDR2 SVGEGT. V dropped 5 bases and J dropped 9; count of bases not matched to a gene: 17. The CDR3 reads CASSDPSGLSTGTQYF. The DNA of the CDR3 is TGTGCCAGCAGTGACCCTAGCGGTCTTTCCACAGGAACGCAGTATTTT.

This clonotype was counted a few times. The V gene is TRBV29-1, the J gene TRBJ2-1; TRBD2 matches 11 bases. V lost 7 bases and J lost 9; bases outside the gene matches: 14. Germline V lookup: CDR1 SQVTM, CDR2 ANQGSEA. The CDR3 length is 15 residues. The CDR3 DNA is TGCAGCGCAGGGCCCACTAGCGGGAGAGCTGGTGAGCAGTTCTTC. Translated: CSAGPTSGRAGEQFF.

This clonotype was counted ten times or more. The chain uses TRBV6-6 and TRBJ2-5; tentatively, D is TRBD2 (6 bases). The CDR3 loop spans 14 amino acids. Between the trimmed V and J ends, which lost 7 bases and 5 bases, there was a span of 17 bases. Germline CDR1 and CDR2: MNHNY and SVGAGI (reference sequence). CDR3 region: CASTPMASGETQYF. DNA of the CDR3: TGTGCCAGCACCCCTATGGCGAGCGGGGAGACCCAGTACTTC.

This clonotype was recorded a few times. This chain connects TRBV30 to TRBJ2-2; TRBD2 agrees at 9 bases. Trimming took 7 bases from V and 10 from J; bases not matched to a gene: 4. The CDR3 consists of 11 residues. Germline values: CDR1 GTSNPN, CDR2 SVGIG (reference sequence). The CDR3 region has the DNA TGTGCCTTCATAGCGGGAGAGGAGCTGTTTTTT. Protein product: CAFIAGEELFF. The whole variable domain, remainder taken from reference TRBV30 and TRBJ2-2, is SQTIHQWPATLVQPVGSPLSLECTVEGTSNPNLYWYRQAAGRGLQLLFYSVGIGQISSEVPQNLSASRPQDRQFILSSKKLLLSDSGFYLCAFIAGEELFFGEGSRLTVL.

The chain carries TRBV5-1 and TRBJ2-3; tentative D call: TRBD2 (6 bases). Germline V gives CDR1 SGHRS, CDR2 YFSETQ. The CDR3 contains 17 residues. V lost 7 bases and J lost 7, with 28 bases in between. The CDR3 loop is CASRPAVRLEGSYTQYF. CDR3 nucleotide sequence: TGCGCCAGCCGCCCGGCAGTACGACTAGAGGGTTCATATACGCAGTATTTT.

The chain uses TRBV20-1 and TRBJ1-4, with 7 bases identical to TRBD1. The trim removed 5 bases at V and 5 bases at J, leaving 8 bases unmatched. The CDR3 totals 14 residues. Germline V gene lookup returns CDR1 DFQATT and CDR2 SNEGSKA (reference sequence). The CDR3 DNA reads TGCAGTGCTGTGGACAGGAGAAAGAATGAAAAACTGTTTTTT. It translates to CSAVDRRKNEKLFF.

This CDR3 is CASSPTLRQAGYEQYF. Written as DNA, the CDR3 is TGTGCCAGCAGCCCGACCTTACGACAGGCAGGATACGAGCAGTACTTC. V and J are TRBV6-2 or TRBV6-3 and TRBJ2-7, with D perhaps matching TRBD1 (6 bases). This CDR3 is 16 amino acids long. Trimming left V 6 bases short and J 4 bases short, with 22 bases between. The germline CDR1 and CDR2 sequences are MNHEY and SVGEGT.

This clonotype has a count of ten or more. The gene calls are TRBV30 and TRBJ2-3, with D tentatively TRBD1 (5 bases). The CDR3 runs to 14 residues. With 1 base removed from V and 2 bases from J, the gap between germline ends came to 10 bases. Per germline, CDR1 GTSNPN and CDR2 SVGIG (reference sequence). The CDR3 here is CAWSGGAVTDTQYF. For the CDR3, the DNA is TGTGCCTGGAGTGGGGGCGCGGTCACAGATACGCAGTATTTT.

This chain connects TRBV12-3 or TRBV12-4 to TRBJ2-2, with TRBD1 matching over 9 bases. The CDR3 loop spans 16 amino acids. Unmatched junction bases numbered 11, after V lost 6 bases and J lost 6 bases. As DNA, the CDR3 is TGTGCCAGCAGCCCCTCGGGACAGGGAAGGGCCGGGGAGCTGTTTTTT. It codes for CASSPSGQGRAGELFF.

Only a few counts were recorded for this clonotype. The chain couples TRBV7-6 to TRBJ2-1; D is unresolved. This CDR3 is built from 13 residues. V shed 5 bases and J shed 5 bases, with 10 bases lying between them. In germline, CDR1 is SGHVS, CDR2 FNYEAQ. CDR3 in DNA: TGTGCCAGCAGCCTACACCTAAACAATGAGCAGTTCTTC. This codes for CASSLHLNNEQFF. Full variable domain (rest looked up from reference TRBV7-6 and TRBJ2-1): GAGVSQSPRYKVTKRGQDVALRCDPISGHVSLYWYRQALGQGPEFLTYFNYEAQQDKSGLPNDRFSAERPEGSISTLTIQRTEQRDSAMYRCASSLHLNNEQFFGPGTRLTVL.

This clonotype was detected a few times. J is TRBJ2-5 and V is TRBV12-3 or TRBV12-4; D possibly corresponds to TRBD2 (6 bases). The length of the CDR3 is 16 residues. V was shortened by 2 bases and J by 3 bases, with 16 bases between the two germline ends. CDR3 sequence reads: CASSLTGSAVKETQYF. As DNA, the CDR3 is TGTGCCAGCAGTTTAACCGGGAGTGCCGTAAAAGAGACCCAGTACTTC.

This clonotype has only a few counts. CDR3 coding DNA: TGTGCCAGCAGTGAAGGACTAGCTGGGAATGAGCAGTTCTTC. This codes for CASSEGLAGNEQFF. V is TRBV2 and J is TRBJ2-1, with 7 bases lining up with TRBD2. This CDR3 is 14 amino acids long. Germline assignment: CDR1 SNHLY and CDR2 FYNNEI. Trimming cost V 1 base and J 7 bases; bases outside gene matches: 4. The full variable domain, with the rest looked up from reference TRBV2 and TRBJ2-1, is EPEVTQTPSHQVTQMGQEVILRCVPISNHLYFYWYRQILGQKVEFLVSFYNNEISEKSEIFDDQFSVERPDGSNFTLKIRSTKLEDSAMYFCASSEGLAGNEQFFGPGTRLTVL.

The genes are TRBV7-3 and TRBJ2-2; perhaps TRBD2 as D (7 bases). This CDR3 is built from 16 residues. CDR1 is SGHTA and CDR2 is FQGTGA in the germline V gene. V gave up 6 bases and J gave up 0 bases, with 14 bases separating them. The DNA for the CDR3 is TGTGCCAGCAGACCGGGGGGACACCCGAACACCGGGGAGCTGTTTTTT. Protein sequence: CASRPGGHPNTGELFF. Together with reference TRBV7-3 and TRBJ2-2, the CDR3 gives the full variable domain: GAGVSQTPSNKVTEKGKYVELRCDPISGHTALYWYRQSLGQGPEFLIYFQGTGAADDSGLPNDRFFAVRPEGSVSTLKIQRTERGDSAVYLCASRPGGHPNTGELFFGEGSRLTVL.

This clonotype was observed a handful of times. V usage is TRBV6-6 and J usage is TRBJ1-1; D ambiguous. Trimming shortened V by 0 bases and J by 2 bases, and 7 bases separated the two germline ends. Germline CDR1 and CDR2: MNHNY and SVGAGI (reference sequence). The length of the CDR3 is 14 residues. In DNA form, the CDR3 reads TGTGCCAGCAGTTACTCATGGCTAAACACTGAAGCTTTCTTT. Translated, it gives CASSYSWLNTEAFF.

This clonotype was seen only a few times. V is TRBV9 and J is TRBJ2-1; 9 bases match TRBD2. V was clipped by 1 base and J by 2 bases; unmatched bases: 4. Germline-derived CDR1 and CDR2 are SGDLS and YYNGEE. The CDR3 has 16 amino acids. The CDR3 here is CASSVSSGITYNEQFF. The CDR3 DNA reads TGTGCCAGCAGCGTATCTAGCGGGATAACCTACAATGAGCAGTTCTTC.

This clonotype was counted ten times or more. The chain recombines TRBV9 with TRBJ2-2, with 11 bases identical to TRBD2. This CDR3 has 17 residues. Trimming took 7 bases from V and 6 from J; bases not matched to a gene: 14. Per germline, CDR1 SGDLS and CDR2 YYNGEE. In DNA, the CDR3 is TGTGCCAGCTCCCTTAGCGGGAGGGTCACCGGCGCCGGGGAGCTGTTTTTT. Translated, it gives CASSLSGRVTGAGELFF.

The chain recombines TRBV27 with TRBJ2-7; tentative D call: TRBD2 (6 bases). V shed 10 bases and J shed 7 bases, with 14 bases lying between them. Germline lookup yields CDR1 MNHEY and CDR2 SMNVEV (reference sequence). This CDR3 has 11 residues. The CDR3: CATGTLGEQYF. The CDR3 DNA is TGTGCCACCGGGACTCTAGGTGAGCAGTACTTC.

This clonotype occurred a few times. The chain links TRBV29-1 to TRBJ2-2; 7 nucleotides agree with TRBD1. V dropped 4 bases and J dropped 1; count of bases not matched to a gene: 3. The CDR3 length is 14 residues. Germline CDR1 is SQVTM and CDR2 is ANQGSEA. For the CDR3, the DNA is TGCAGCGTTGGAGGGGGCTTGAACACCGGGGAGCTGTTTTTT. This codes for CSVGGGLNTGELFF.

V gene TRBV18 combines with J gene TRBJ1-5; TRBD1 is a possible D gene (6 bases). The germline V and J ends were trimmed by 4 bases and 5 bases, with 9 bases remaining between them. Per germline, CDR1 KGHSH and CDR2 LQKENI. This CDR3 contains 13 residues. The CDR3 DNA is TGTGCCAGCTCACGTTCAGGGGATCAGCCCCAGCATTTT. Translation gives CASSRSGDQPQHF.

This clonotype was detected a few times. This chain uses TRBV4-3 with TRBJ2-3; D assignment may be TRBD1 or TRBD2 (6 bases each). The germline CDR1 and CDR2 sequences are LGHNA and YSLEER. The CDR3 spans 14 residues. The V and J ends lost 4 bases and 6 bases respectively, with 14 bases between them. The CDR3 loop is CASSRSDSGDTQYF. The CDR3 DNA is TGCGCCAGCAGCCGATCGGACAGCGGGGATACGCAGTATTTT.

This clonotype showed up just a few times. The genes are TRBV28 and TRBJ1-5; 7 nucleotides align to TRBD1. CDR1 is MDHEN and CDR2 is SYDVKM in the germline V gene. V lost 3 bases and J lost 9; bases outside the gene matches: 11. The CDR3 spans 15 residues. The CDR3 sequence is CASSLGGQKATPQHF. The CDR3 region has the DNA TGTGCCAGCAGTTTGGGGGGACAGAAGGCCACGCCCCAGCATTTT. Full variable domain (missing parts from reference TRBV28 and TRBJ1-5): DVKVTQSSRYLVKRTGEKVFLECVQDMDHENMFWYRQDPGLGLRLIYFSYDVKMKEKGDIPEGYSVSREKKERFSLILESASTNQTSMYLCASSLGGQKATPQHFGDGTRLSIL.

This clonotype was counted a few times. In DNA form, the CDR3 reads TGTGCCAGCAGTTCGACAGGGGTGGAGGGAAACATTCAGTACTTC. Translation: CASSSTGVEGNIQYF. The chain recombines TRBV28 with TRBJ2-4, with 8 positions matching TRBD1. The V segment lost 4 bases and the J segment 6 bases; nucleotides outside the gene matches: 8. Germline lookup yields CDR1 MDHEN and CDR2 SYDVKM. The CDR3 runs to 15 residues.

This clonotype occurred a few times. The CDR3 nucleotides read TGCAGCGTTGAAGAGGGGGGAAAGCAGTTCTTC. It translates to CSVEEGGKQFF. The gene calls are TRBV29-1 and TRBJ2-1; a weak D match, TRBD2 (6 bases). Germline V gene data show CDR1 as SQVTM and CDR2 as ANQGSEA. Trimming took 0 bases from V and 11 from J, leaving 8 bases between them. The CDR3 covers 11 residues.

This clonotype was seen ten or more times. The genes are TRBV28 and TRBJ2-5; D gene ambiguous. With 1 base removed from V and 5 bases from J, the gap between germline ends came to 2 bases. CDR1 is MDHEN and CDR2 is SYDVKM in the germline V gene. The CDR3 length is 11 residues. The DNA for the CDR3 is TGTGCCAGCAGTTTATCCGAGACCCAGTACTTC. This gives the protein CASSLSETQYF.

This clonotype has only a few counts. The rearrangement joins TRBV11-2 to TRBJ2-3, with D unclear. Per the germline V gene, CDR1 is SGHAT and CDR2 is FQNNGV. Trimming removed 4 bases at V and 5 bases at J, with 10 bases between. This CDR3 has 13 residues. The CDR3 DNA is TGTGCCAGCAGCTCGTACCTGGGAGATACGCAGTATTTT. Encoded protein: CASSSYLGDTQYF.